Listed below are T cell receptor beta chains from one sample, sequenced in a study of blood T cell repertoires in COVID-19. Libraries were prepared by immunoSEQ multiplex PCR; TCRdb keeps only in-frame clonotypes and omits some of them. The sample has some 180,000 clones, about four fifths seen once. The sequencing sample was made of peripheral blood. These receptors all come from a woman in her thirties or forties with COVID-19, enrolled during active disease. Each CDR3 is given with its conserved first and last residue. The order of the fields is CDR3 length, J gene, V gene, clone size, D gene, CDR3 protein, CDR3 DNA. D genes are given only for firm matches. For some rows the clone size is stated as once, few or many, or as a class when expanded; others skip it.

12	TRBJ2-3	TRBV30	-	-	CAWGDNTDTQYF	TGTGCCTGGGGGGACAACACAGATACGCAGTATTTT
13	TRBJ1-2	TRBV29-1	-	TRBD1	CSVAGGADYGYTF	TGCAGCGTTGCAGGGGGCGCCGACTATGGCTACACCTTC
14	TRBJ1-1	TRBV16	-	-	CASSRNRGGGEAFF	TGTGCCAGCAGCCGAAATAGGGGGGGTGGTGAAGCTTTCTTT
14	TRBJ2-5	TRBV9	-	TRBD1	CASSLGQGQETQYF	TGTGCCAGCAGCTTAGGACAGGGACAGGAGACCCAGTACTTC
17	TRBJ2-3	TRBV7-2	once	TRBD2	CASSLWSSGASGDTQYF	TGTGCCAGCAGCTTATGGTCCAGCGGGGCGAGTGGGGATACGCAGTATTTT
13	TRBJ2-3	TRBV29-1	few	TRBD2	CSVSGGYTDTQYF	TGCAGCGTTTCGGGGGGATACACAGATACGCAGTATTTT
16	TRBJ2-1	TRBV27	-	TRBD2	CASSTTLAGGRNEQFF	TGTGCCAGCAGTACTACCCTAGCGGGGGGACGCAATGAGCAGTTCTTC
12	TRBJ1-2	TRBV29-1	-	TRBD1	CSGFTGGHGYTF	TGCAGCGGCTTCACAGGGGGCCATGGCTACACCTTC
14	TRBJ2-7	TRBV18	-	-	CASSLNSQDYEQYF	TGTGCCAGCTCACTGAACTCGCAGGACTACGAGCAGTACTTC
14	TRBJ2-2	TRBV4-1	-	-	CASSQDRSTGELFF	TGCGCCAGCAGCCAAGATAGGAGCACCGGGGAGCTGTTTTTT
17	TRBJ1-1	TRBV10-3	-	-	CAISSTPQGVRDTEAFF	TGTGCCATCAGTTCTACCCCACAGGGAGTGAGGGACACTGAAGCTTTCTTT
12	TRBJ2-7	TRBV29-1	-	-	CSVEGGPAGQYF	TGCAGCGTTGAAGGAGGCCCGGCCGGGCAGTACTTC
15	TRBJ1-4	TRBV9	-	TRBD1	CASSLTGVTNEKLFF	TGTGCCAGCAGCCTTACAGGGGTGACTAATGAAAAACTGTTTTTT
18	TRBJ2-1	TRBV4-2	-	TRBD2	CASSQALGLAGGIHEQFF	TGTGCCAGCAGCCAAGCCTTGGGACTAGCGGGGGGGATCCATGAGCAGTTCTTC
18	TRBJ2-1	TRBV13	-	TRBD2	CASNQLAGGQSSYNEQFF	TGTGCCAGCAACCAACTAGCGGGAGGCCAAAGCTCCTACAATGAGCAGTTCTTC
14	TRBJ2-7	TRBV15	-	-	CATSRGIEGNEQYF	TGTGCCACCAGTCGGGGGATAGAAGGAAACGAGCAGTACTTC
12	TRBJ1-1	TRBV30	-	-	CAWSGGSTEAFF	TGTGCCTGGAGTGGCGGAAGCACTGAAGCTTTCTTT
13	TRBJ1-1	TRBV2	-	-	CASRTLWELAAFF	TGTGCCAGCAGGACGTTGTGGGAACTAGCCGCTTTCTTT
15	TRBJ1-6	TRBV18	-	-	CASSPRERAGSPLHF	TGTGCCAGCTCCCCGAGGGAACGTGCGGGCTCACCCCTCCACTTT
17	TRBJ1-1	TRBV6-2/TRBV6-3	-	TRBD1	CASSYRVTGDADTEAFF	TGTGCCAGCAGTTACCGTGTTACAGGGGACGCGGACACTGAAGCTTTCTTT
17	TRBJ2-5	TRBV7-9	-	TRBD2	CASSHYSGGYTQETQYF	TGTGCCAGCAGCCATTATAGCGGGGGATACACCCAAGAGACCCAGTACTTC
17	TRBJ2-5	TRBV1	-	-	CTSSQDRSGAVQETQYF	TGCACCAGCAGCCAAGATAGGAGCGGAGCCGTCCAAGAGACCCAGTACTTC
15	TRBJ2-1	TRBV5-1	-	TRBD2	CASSFSGGSYNEQFF	TGCGCCAGCAGCTTTAGCGGGGGGTCCTACAATGAGCAGTTCTTC
14	TRBJ1-1	TRBV6-4	-	-	CASSEFWKGAEAFF	TGTGCCAGCAGTGAGTTTTGGAAAGGGGCTGAAGCTTTCTTT
15	TRBJ2-3	TRBV7-9	few	TRBD1	CASSPRGLYTDTQYF	TGTGCCAGCAGCCCAAGGGGGCTTTACACAGATACGCAGTATTTT
15	TRBJ1-2	TRBV5-1	-	-	CASSPFGEGDDGYTF	TGCGCCAGCAGCCCGTTTGGAGAGGGGGACGATGGCTACACCTTC
16	TRBJ2-5	TRBV3-1/TRBV3-2	-	-	CASSQVQGHRGETQYF	TGTGCCAGCAGCCAGGTTCAGGGGCACCGGGGAGAGACCCAGTACTTC
16	TRBJ2-1	TRBV7-2	-	TRBD2	CASSTFLGGSYNEQFF	TGTGCCAGCAGCACCTTCTTGGGCGGGAGTTACAATGAGCAGTTCTTC
16	TRBJ1-1	TRBV5-1	many	-	CASSDRSRSQNTEAFF	TGCGCCAGCAGCGACAGATCCCGGTCTCAGAACACTGAAGCTTTCTTT
13	TRBJ1-5	TRBV10-3	-	-	CAIMSADNQPQHF	TGTGCCATCATGAGCGCGGACAATCAGCCCCAGCATTTT
15	TRBJ1-2	TRBV4-1	-	TRBD1	CASSQEQDRGYGYTF	TGCGCCAGCAGCCAAGAGCAGGACAGGGGTTATGGCTACACCTTC